This T cell receptor (beta chain) appears in the sequencing data of a study of T cell responses to AZD1222 COVID-19 vaccine (dated by TCRdb to the early 2020s). Looking at the study overall: AZD1222 recipients with second doses at about 4 weeks or about 12 weeks were pooled, because spike-specific TCR depth and breadth did not differ between schedules. TCR sequencing was performed for approximately 240 trial participants, of whom 207 were given two doses of AZD1222 and 26 were given two doses of MenACWY control vaccine. Trial participants were enrolled by age into 18-55, 56-69 and 70-plus year subgroups, with about 150, 27 and 61 TCR-sequenced participants respectively.

With respect to this clone: Which antigen it targets is not known. No clone much larger than this one lies a single base away; base qualities are absent.

The CDR3 regions of human TCRbeta chains were analyzed by immunosequencing. In the authors' own workflow: TCRs in the repertoires were compared against a reference library of SARS-CoV-2-specific TCRs that had been generated with the MIRA antigen-specificity platform. Breadth was defined as the fraction of unique TCRs that were SARS-CoV-2-associated, and depth was defined as the fraction of total T cells that were SARS-CoV-2-associated. Using the MIRA data, each spike-specific TCR was assigned both to the spike region to which the TCR was reactive and to a CD4 or CD8 class. Log10-transformed breadth and depth values were compared by one-way ANOVA with Sidak's multiple comparisons tests. TCRdb took this table from immuneACCESS and kept in-frame rearrangements with V and J called. Such tables lack part of the clones; where checked against another copy, unresolved V genes explain under half of the gap, and the rest is unexplained. The V and J calls and the clone size are those of that table, but D and trimming were determined from the DNA. The sample table contains 87,000 or so clones; only one count was recorded for 85% to 90% of them. Jointly, the top ten make up approximately 9.1% of the sample.

Overall study outcomes, separate from this receptor: After two AZD1222 doses, spike-specific TCR breadth and depth were significantly higher than at day 0 and than in MenACWY recipients. Reportedly, almost half of the unique spike-specific TCRs recognized epitopes lying outside the regions that are mutated in the B.1.351 and B.1.1.7 variants. Most participants were white British and females outnumbered males, and the authors suggested that clonal diversity may have been underestimated. Only five or six AZD1222 recipients were SARS-CoV-2 seropositive at baseline, limiting conclusions about previously exposed vaccinees. The 56-69-year group was small, and its depth increase did not reach significance, likely because of low power. CD4 TCRs associated with the vaccine covered the entire spike protein, and the dominant responses were in regions 160-218 and 743-854. Because no day 14 peak-response samples were available, the repertoires could be characterized only after the peak T cell response.

The time point label of this sample denotes: baseline before first vaccination. Vaccinee samples came from UK trials COV001 and COV002, including a single-blind randomized controlled phase 2/3 trial of AZD1222 (ChAdOx1 nCoV-19) in healthy adults. Trial participant PBMC samples were collected at day 0 and day 28 after the second dose for TCRbeta chain sequencing. This receptor was obtained from an adult in good health. Material: peripheral blood, obtained on day 0 of AZD1222 vaccination.

CDR3 reads: CASSLTGGPNTEAFF. Here is the DNA: TGTGCCAGCAGCCTGACAGGGGGTCCCAACACTGAAGCTTTCTTT. This chain is built from TRBV7-3 and TRBJ1-1; 9 bases in the junction line up with TRBD1. The germline V end is reduced by 5 bases and the J end by 2 bases; junction bases left unmatched: 6. The CDR3 runs 15 residues from the cysteine to the phenylalanine. Here the CDR3 DNA is all that survives: 45 bases in frame from base 1. According to the germline V gene, CDR1 reads SGHTA and CDR2 reads FQGTGA.